This T cell receptor (beta chain) was found in a study of blood T cell repertoires in COVID-19. It was during active infection that Seattle patients were enrolled and then longitudinally followed. Clones were read by immunoSEQ multiplex PCR, and TCRdb kept only the in-frame ones, dropping some. The table records a few hundred thousand clones, 65% to 85% of them present only once. The receptor was isolated from a woman in her 30s with COVID-19, enrolled during active disease. Source material: peripheral blood.

In DNA form, the CDR3 reads TGTGCCAGCAGCTTAGCGCCGGGAACCAGCACAGATACGCAGTATTTT. Translated, it gives CASSLAPGTSTDTQYF. This sequence joins TRBV7-2 and TRBJ2-3; the D gene is possibly TRBD2 (5 bases). The V gene lost 0 bases and the J gene lost 0 bases, with 10 bases spanning the gap. Germline V CDR1 and CDR2: SGHTA, FQGNSA. The CDR3 has 16 amino acids.